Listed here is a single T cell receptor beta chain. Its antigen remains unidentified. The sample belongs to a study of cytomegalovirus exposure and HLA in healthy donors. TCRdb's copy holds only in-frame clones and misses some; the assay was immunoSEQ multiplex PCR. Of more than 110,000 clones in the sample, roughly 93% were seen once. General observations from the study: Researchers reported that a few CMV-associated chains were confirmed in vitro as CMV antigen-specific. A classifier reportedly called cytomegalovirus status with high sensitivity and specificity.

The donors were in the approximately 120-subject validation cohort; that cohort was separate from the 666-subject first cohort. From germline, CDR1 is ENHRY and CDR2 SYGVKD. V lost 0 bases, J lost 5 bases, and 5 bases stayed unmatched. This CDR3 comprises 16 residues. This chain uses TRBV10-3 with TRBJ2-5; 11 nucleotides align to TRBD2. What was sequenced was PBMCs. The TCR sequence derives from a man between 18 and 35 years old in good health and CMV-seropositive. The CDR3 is CAISESIAGGPETQYF. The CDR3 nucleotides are TGTGCCATCAGTGAGTCGATAGCGGGAGGGCCGGAGACCCAGTACTTC.